This TCR beta chain was documented in a study of T-cell reconstitution after alpha-beta-depleted transplantation in children. Researchers prepared the TCRbeta library using unique molecular identifiers, the study reports. MiXCR, run by TCRdb on the PCR reads, gives a single entry per CDR3 protein. The data hold approximately 640,000 distinct CDR3 sequences, with around 16% observed a single time. V lost 0 bases and J lost 8, with 7 bases in between. The germline CDR1 and CDR2 sequences are DFQATT and SNEGSKA (reference sequence). The CDR3 runs to 11 residues. The table lists this clonotype with many counts.

The starting material was PBMCs from the stem cell graft donor, obtained from the stem cell graft. The receptor comes from a human donor who donated a stem cell graft to a child with acute myeloid leukemia. The V and J genes are TRBV20-1 and TRBJ1-2; the D is unclear. This CDR3 is CSARDPSGYTF. CDR3 nucleotide sequence: TGCAGTGCTAGAGATCCCTCGGGCTACACCTTC.